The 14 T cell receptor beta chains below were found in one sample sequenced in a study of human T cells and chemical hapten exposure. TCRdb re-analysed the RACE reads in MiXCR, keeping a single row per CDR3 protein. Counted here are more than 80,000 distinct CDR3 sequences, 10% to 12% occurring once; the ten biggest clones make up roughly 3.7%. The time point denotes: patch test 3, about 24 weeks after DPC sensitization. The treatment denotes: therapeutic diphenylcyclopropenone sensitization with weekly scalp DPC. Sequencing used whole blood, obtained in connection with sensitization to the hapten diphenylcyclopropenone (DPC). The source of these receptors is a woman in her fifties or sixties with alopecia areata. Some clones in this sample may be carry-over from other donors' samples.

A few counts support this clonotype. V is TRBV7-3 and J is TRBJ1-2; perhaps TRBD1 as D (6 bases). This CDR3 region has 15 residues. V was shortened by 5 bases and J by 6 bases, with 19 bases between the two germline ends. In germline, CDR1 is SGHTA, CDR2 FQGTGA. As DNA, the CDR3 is TGTGCCAGCAGCCCTCAGGGGCTTCTGGAGGATGGCTACACCTTC. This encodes CASSPQGLLEDGYTF.

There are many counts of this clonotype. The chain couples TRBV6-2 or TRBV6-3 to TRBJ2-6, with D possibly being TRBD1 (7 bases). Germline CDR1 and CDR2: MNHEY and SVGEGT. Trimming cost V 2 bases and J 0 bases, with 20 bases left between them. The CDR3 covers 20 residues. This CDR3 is CASSYPGGRDSTSGANVLTF. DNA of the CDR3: TGTGCCAGCAGTTACCCCGGCGGGCGGGACAGCACCTCTGGGGCCAACGTCCTGACTTTC.

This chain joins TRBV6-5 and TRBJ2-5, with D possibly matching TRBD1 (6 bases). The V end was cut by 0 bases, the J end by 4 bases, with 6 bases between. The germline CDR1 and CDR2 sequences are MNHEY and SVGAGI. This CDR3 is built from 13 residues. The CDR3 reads CASSYSGGETQYF. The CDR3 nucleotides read TGTGCCAGCAGTTACTCAGGGGGAGAGACCCAGTACTTC.

CDR3 amino acids: CASSYSVSQETQYF. CDR3 nucleotide sequence: TGTGCCAGCAGTTACTCGGTCTCACAAGAGACCCAGTACTTC. The chain recombines TRBV6-5 with TRBJ2-5; D gene uncertain. The ends were cut back, 0 bases at V and 2 bases at J, with 7 bases in the middle. In germline, CDR1 is MNHEY, CDR2 SVGAGI. This CDR3 is built from 14 residues.

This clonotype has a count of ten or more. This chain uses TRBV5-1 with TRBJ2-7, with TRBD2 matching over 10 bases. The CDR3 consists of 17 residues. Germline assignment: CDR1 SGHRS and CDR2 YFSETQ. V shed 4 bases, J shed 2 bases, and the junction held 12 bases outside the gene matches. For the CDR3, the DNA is TGCGCCAGCAGCCCCCTCGTCACTAGCGGGGATACCTACGAGCAGTACTTC. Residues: CASSPLVTSGDTYEQYF.

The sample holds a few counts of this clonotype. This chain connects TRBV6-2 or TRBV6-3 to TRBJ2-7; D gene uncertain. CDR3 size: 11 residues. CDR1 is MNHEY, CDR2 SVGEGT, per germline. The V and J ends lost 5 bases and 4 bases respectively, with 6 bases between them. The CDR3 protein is CASSQIYEQYF. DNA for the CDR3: TGTGCCAGCAGTCAGATTTACGAGCAGTACTTC.

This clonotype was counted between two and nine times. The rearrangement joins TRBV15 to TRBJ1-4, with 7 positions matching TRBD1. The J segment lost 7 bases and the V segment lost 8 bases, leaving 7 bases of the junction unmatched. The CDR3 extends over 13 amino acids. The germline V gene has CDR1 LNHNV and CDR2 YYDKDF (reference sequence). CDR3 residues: CATSQGIPEKLFF. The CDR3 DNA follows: TGTGCCACCTCACAGGGGATTCCTGAAAAACTGTTTTTT. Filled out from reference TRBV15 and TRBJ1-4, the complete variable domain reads DAMVIQNPRYQVTQFGKPVTLSCSQTLNHNVMYWYQQKSSQAPKLLFHYYDKDFNNEADTPDNFQSRRPNTSFCFLDIRSPGLGDTAMYLCATSQGIPEKLFFGSGTQLSVL.

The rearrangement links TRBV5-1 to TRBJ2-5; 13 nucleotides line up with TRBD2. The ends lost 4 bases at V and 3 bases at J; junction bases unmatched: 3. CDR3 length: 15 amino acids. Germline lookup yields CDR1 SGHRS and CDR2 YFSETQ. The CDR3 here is CASSPGTSGEETQYF. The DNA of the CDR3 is TGCGCCAGCAGCCCGGGGACTAGCGGGGAAGAGACCCAGTACTTC. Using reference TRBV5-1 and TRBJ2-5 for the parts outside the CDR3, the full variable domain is KAGVTQTPRYLIKTRGQQVTLSCSPISGHRSVSWYQQTPGQGLQFLFEYFSETQRNKGNFPGRFSGRQFSNSRSEMNVSTLELGDSALYLCASSPGTSGEETQYFGPGTRLLVL.

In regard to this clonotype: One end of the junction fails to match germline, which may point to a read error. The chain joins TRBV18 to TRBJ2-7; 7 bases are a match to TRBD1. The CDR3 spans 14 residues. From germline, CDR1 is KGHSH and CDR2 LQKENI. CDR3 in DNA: TGTGCCGGCTCAAATGTGACAGGGATGGGGGAGCAGTACTTC. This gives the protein CAGSNVTGMGEQYF.

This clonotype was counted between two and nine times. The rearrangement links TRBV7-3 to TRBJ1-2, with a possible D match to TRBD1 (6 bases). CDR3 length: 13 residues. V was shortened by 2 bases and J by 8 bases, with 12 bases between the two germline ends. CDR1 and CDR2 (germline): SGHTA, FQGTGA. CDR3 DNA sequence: TGTGCCAGCAGCTTAGGGGGGCCTCGCGGCTACACCTTC. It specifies CASSLGGPRGYTF.

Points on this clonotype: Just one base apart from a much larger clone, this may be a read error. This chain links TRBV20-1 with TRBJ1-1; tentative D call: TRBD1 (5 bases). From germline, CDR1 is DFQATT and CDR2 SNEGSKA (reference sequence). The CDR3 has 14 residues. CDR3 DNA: TGCAGTGCTAGACCCGGACGGGGGAACTCTGAAGCTTTCTTT. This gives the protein CSARPGRGNSEAFF.

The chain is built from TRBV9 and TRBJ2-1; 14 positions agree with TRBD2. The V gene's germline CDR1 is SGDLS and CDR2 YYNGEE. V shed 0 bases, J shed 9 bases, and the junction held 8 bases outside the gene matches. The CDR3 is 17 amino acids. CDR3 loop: CASSVGQGLAGDGEQFF. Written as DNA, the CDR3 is TGTGCCAGCAGCGTAGGCCAGGGACTAGCGGGAGATGGTGAGCAGTTCTTC.

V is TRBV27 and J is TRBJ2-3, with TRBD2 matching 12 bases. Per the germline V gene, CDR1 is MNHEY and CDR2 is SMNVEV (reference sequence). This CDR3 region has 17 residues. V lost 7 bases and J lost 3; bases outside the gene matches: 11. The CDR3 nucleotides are TGTGCCAGCATTCCTAGGGTAACTAGCGGGAGGACAGATACGCAGTATTTT. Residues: CASIPRVTSGRTDTQYF.

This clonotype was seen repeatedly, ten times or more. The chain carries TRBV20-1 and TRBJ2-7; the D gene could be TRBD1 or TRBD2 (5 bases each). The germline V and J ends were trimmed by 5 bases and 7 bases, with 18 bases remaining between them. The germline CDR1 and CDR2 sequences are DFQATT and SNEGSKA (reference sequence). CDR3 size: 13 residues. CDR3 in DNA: TGCAGTGCTCTCCGGGACCGATTGAGAGAGCAGTACTTC. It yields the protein CSALRDRLREQYF.